This TCR beta chain originates from a study of T cell changes during pregnancy in multiple sclerosis. The CDR3 sequence is 14 residues long. The ends were cut back, 5 bases at V and 4 bases at J, with 12 bases in the middle. Germline CDR1 and CDR2: SGHVS and FNYEAQ. Some clones are missing from TCRdb's copy, which holds only in-frame ones; the method was immunoSEQ multiplex PCR. This repertoire shows approximately 94,000 clones, roughly 90% found once; its top ten account for about 2%. The input for sequencing was peripheral blood, taken after pregnancy. The TCR comes from a female donor with multiple sclerosis, enrolled in a pregnancy study. This chain joins TRBV7-6 and TRBJ1-3, with D tentatively TRBD1 (5 bases). CDR3 amino acids: CASSPRGGGNTIYF. The CDR3 DNA is TGTGCCAGCAGCCCCCGGGGGGGAGGAAACACCATATATTTT. Drawing the rest from reference TRBV7-6 and TRBJ1-3, the complete variable domain is GAGVSQSPRYKVTKRGQDVALRCDPISGHVSLYWYRQALGQGPEFLTYFNYEAQQDKSGLPNDRFSAERPEGSISTLTIQRTEQRDSAMYRCASSPRGGGNTIYFGEGSWLTVV.